Following are 8 T cell receptor beta chains from one sample sequenced in a study of blood T cell repertoires in COVID-19. Here immunoSEQ multiplex PCR was the method, and the copy in TCRdb shows in-frame clones only, minus some. The profile shows about 71,000 clones, approximately 80% of them singletons. Sequencing input: peripheral blood. Receptor source: a man aged 30-40 years with COVID-19, enrolled during active disease.

This rearrangement joins TRBV28 to TRBJ1-2; D unclear. V was clipped by 6 bases and J by 6 bases, with 14 bases between them. The CDR3 runs to 13 residues. Looked up from germline, CDR1 is MDHEN and CDR2 is SYDVKM. The CDR3 coding sequence is TGTGCCAGCAGACCAGACCCGAGCGATGGCTACACCTTC. As protein: CASRPDPSDGYTF.

This chain links TRBV28 with TRBJ1-1; possibly TRBD1 for D (5 bases). The germline V gene encodes CDR1 MDHEN and CDR2 SYDVKM. Deletions cut 3 bases from V and 3 bases from J, with 8 bases between. The length of the CDR3 is 13 residues. The CDR3 here is CASSLGGDTEAFF. The CDR3 DNA reads as TGTGCCAGCAGTTTGGGGGGAGACACTGAAGCTTTCTTT.

This chain connects TRBV5-5 to TRBJ2-2; TRBD1 is a possible D gene (6 bases). The CDR3 has 15 amino acids. Trimming pared 1 base from V and 3 bases from J, leaving 10 bases between. Germline values: CDR1 SGHKS, CDR2 YYEKEE (reference sequence). The CDR3 nucleotides are TGTGCCAGCAGCTTGACAGGGTTGGACACCGGGGAGCTGTTTTTT. Its protein is CASSLTGLDTGELFF. The complete variable domain, with remaining parts taken from reference TRBV5-5 and TRBJ2-2, reads DAGVTQSPTHLIKTRGQQVTLRCSPISGHKSVSWYQQVLGQGPQFIFQYYEKEERGRGNFPDRFSARQFPNYSSELNVNALLLGDSALYLCASSLTGLDTGELFFGEGSRLTVL.

The V call is TRBV28, the J call TRBJ2-5; 7 bases fit TRBD1. Trimming at V came to 8 bases and at J to 5 bases, leaving 8 bases not matched to a gene. The CDR3 contains 13 residues. CDR1 and CDR2 (germline): MDHEN, SYDVKM. The DNA of the CDR3 is TGTGCCAGCGGGCAGAACAGGGGCGAGACCCAGTACTTC. Amino acids: CASGQNRGETQYF.

V usage is TRBV19 and J usage is TRBJ2-7; D possibly corresponds to TRBD1 (6 bases). The CDR3 loop spans 15 amino acids. Per germline, CDR1 LNHDA and CDR2 SQIVND (reference sequence). V was cut by 3 bases and J by 0 bases, with 12 bases left in between. The CDR3 nucleotides are TGTGCCAGTAGTATCACTACAGGGCCCTCCTACGAGCAGTACTTC. It is translated as CASSITTGPSYEQYF.

The chain couples TRBV7-9 to TRBJ2-5; 8 bases align to TRBD1. The V segment lost 4 bases and the J segment 5 bases; nucleotides outside the gene matches: 9. This CDR3 is built from 15 residues. Germline assignment: CDR1 SEHNR and CDR2 FQNEAQ (reference sequence). The DNA of the CDR3 is TGTGCCAGCAGCTCAGGCACAGGGGGTCGGGAGACCCAGTACTTC. It yields the protein CASSSGTGGRETQYF.

This chain connects TRBV4-1 to TRBJ2-7, with D hard to call. The CDR3 is 16 residues long. Trimming took off 0 bases at V and 1 base at J, with 13 bases between the two ends. In germline, CDR1 is MGHRA, CDR2 YSYEKL. The CDR3, as DNA: TGCGCCAGCAGCCAAGATTCAAGGAGAAGGTCCTACGAGCAGTACTTC. Encoded protein: CASSQDSRRRSYEQYF.

The chain couples TRBV7-9 to TRBJ1-6; 10 bases align to TRBD1. The V and J ends lost 7 bases and 10 bases, in that order; junction bases with no gene match: 13. Germline CDR1 and CDR2: SEHNR and FQNEAQ (reference sequence). This CDR3 region has 16 residues. The CDR3 reads CASTFSTGGVYSPLHF. CDR3 bases: TGTGCCAGCACTTTCTCGACAGGGGGCGTATACTCACCCCTCCACTTT.